This entry lists 16 T cell receptor beta chains sequenced from one sample in a study of shared clonotypes between healthy human individuals. Clones were read by immunoSEQ multiplex PCR, and TCRdb kept only the in-frame ones, dropping some. The sample has about 1.1 million clones; 60% to 85% are singletons. Sequenced: memory CD4+ T cells from PBMCs. Subset described: CD45RA-negative fraction. All receptors derive from a man younger than 30 in good health. Some clones in this sample may be carry-over from other donors' samples.

The DNA for the CDR3 is TGTGCCAGCTCACCACTTAGCGGGAGGGCTGATACGCAGTATTTT. Its translation is CASSPLSGRADTQYF. The chain links TRBV18 to TRBJ2-3; 11 positions match TRBD2. Trimming removed 1 base from V and 6 bases from J; junction bases left unmatched: 3. The germline V gene encodes CDR1 KGHSH and CDR2 LQKENI. CDR3 length: 15 residues.

The V gene is TRBV7-2, the J gene TRBJ2-3; 8 bases match TRBD2. Trimming took 4 bases from V and 0 from J; bases not matched to a gene: 6. Germline V gene data show CDR1 as SGHTA and CDR2 as FQGNSA. The CDR3 loop spans 16 amino acids. The CDR3 DNA reads as TGTGCCAGCAGCTATTACCGCGGGAGGAGCACAGATACGCAGTATTTT. Its translation is CASSYYRGRSTDTQYF.

This chain joins TRBV5-1 and TRBJ2-3; D is unresolved. Trimming shortened V by 0 bases and J by 4 bases, and 12 bases separated the two germline ends. The CDR3 contains 15 residues. Germline-derived CDR1 and CDR2 are SGHRS and YFSETQ. The CDR3 DNA reads as TGCGCCAGCAGCTTGGGGCAGGCTAGGGCAGATACGCAGTATTTT. Amino acids: CASSLGQARADTQYF.

CDR3 nucleotide sequence: TGTGCCAGCAGCTCGGGACTAGCCACCTACAATGAGCAGTTCTTC. Protein: CASSSGLATYNEQFF. The chain uses TRBV11-2 and TRBJ2-1; 9 nucleotides agree with TRBD2. The germline V gene encodes CDR1 SGHAT and CDR2 FQNNGV. This CDR3 comprises 15 residues. Trimming at V came to 4 bases and at J to 2 bases, leaving 3 bases not matched to a gene.

J is TRBJ2-7 and V is TRBV28; no reliable D call. Germline CDR1 reads MDHEN; CDR2 reads SYDVKM. The CDR3 extends over 13 amino acids. V dropped 6 bases and J dropped 3 bases, with 12 bases sitting between them. CDR3 region: CASRKGWGYEQYF. CDR3 bases: TGTGCCAGCAGAAAAGGGTGGGGCTACGAGCAGTACTTC.

The chain combines TRBV5-1 with TRBJ2-3; TRBD2 agrees at 8 bases. Germline CDR1 SGHRS, CDR2 YFSETQ. The V gene end was trimmed by 1 base and the J gene end by 4 bases; junction bases not matched to a gene: 5. CDR3 length: 15 amino acids. The CDR3 DNA reads TGCGCCAGCAGCTTGACTAGCGGTGTTCCAGATACGCAGTATTTT. This codes for CASSLTSGVPDTQYF.

The chain recombines TRBV5-1 with TRBJ2-3, with D possibly matching TRBD2 (6 bases). This CDR3 has 16 residues. Germline values: CDR1 SGHRS, CDR2 YFSETQ. V was clipped by 2 bases and J by 2 bases, with 15 bases between them. CDR3: CASSFRGSGTTDTQYF. The CDR3 coding sequence is TGCGCCAGCAGCTTCCGGGGGAGCGGAACCACAGATACGCAGTATTTT.

As for this clone: It may be a read error: a sequence one base away is much more abundant. The rearrangement links TRBV11-3 to TRBJ1-1, with D maybe TRBD1 (5 bases). CDR3 length: 13 amino acids. Germline CDR1 and CDR2: SGHNT and YENEEA. Trimming removed 5 bases at V and 1 base at J, with 8 bases between. CDR3 in DNA: TGTGCCAGCAGCATAACAGGGAACACTGAAGCTTTCTTT. Its translation is CASSITGNTEAFF.

This rearrangement joins TRBV10-2 to TRBJ1-5, with TRBD1 matching 9 bases. V dropped 4 bases and J dropped 5; count of bases not matched to a gene: 3. The CDR3 extends over 14 amino acids. The germline gives CDR1 WSHSY, CDR2 SAAADI. The CDR3 DNA sequence: TGCGCCAGCAGTGCACAGGGGGCCGATCAGCCCCAGCATTTT. Amino acid sequence: CASSAQGADQPQHF.

The chain carries TRBV29-1 and TRBJ2-7; D tentatively reads TRBD1 or TRBD2 (5 bases each). With 1 base removed from V and 3 bases from J, the gap between germline ends came to 10 bases. There are 13 residues in the CDR3. Germline V lookup: CDR1 SQVTM, CDR2 ANQGSEA. Here the CDR3 DNA reads TGCAGCGTTGAAGGGGACGGAGGCTACGAGCAGTACTTC. Translated, it gives CSVEGDGGYEQYF.

This rearrangement joins TRBV9 to TRBJ2-7; no reliable D call. Trimming cost V 3 bases and J 7 bases, with 17 bases left between them. The CDR3 sequence is 14 residues long. The V gene's germline CDR1 is SGDLS and CDR2 YYNGEE. Here the CDR3 reads CASSGPPLSREQYF. In DNA, the CDR3 is TGTGCCAGCAGCGGTCCTCCACTGTCCCGGGAGCAGTACTTC.

V usage is TRBV4-2 and J usage is TRBJ1-1; perhaps TRBD1 as D (5 bases). The CDR3 runs to 16 residues. The germline V gene encodes CDR1 LGHNA and CDR2 YNFKEQ. The V gene lost 0 bases and the J gene lost 5 bases, with 16 bases spanning the gap. CDR3 protein: CASSQDGGRLGTEAFF. The CDR3 DNA follows: TGTGCCAGCAGCCAAGATGGGGGGAGACTTGGGACTGAAGCTTTCTTT.

The chain uses TRBV29-1 and TRBJ2-4; D is unclear. Germline V lookup: CDR1 SQVTM, CDR2 ANQGSEA. Deletions cut 6 bases from V and 0 bases from J, with 12 bases between. The CDR3 sequence is 14 residues long. CDR3 region: CSVIPILAKNIQYF. The CDR3 DNA sequence: TGCAGCGTCATACCTATCTTAGCCAAAAACATTCAGTACTTC.

This clone has just a few counts. The rearrangement links TRBV27 to TRBJ1-1, with D maybe TRBD1 (5 bases). The V gene lost 6 bases and the J gene lost 8 bases, with 22 bases spanning the gap. Per germline, CDR1 MNHEY and CDR2 SMNVEV (reference sequence). The CDR3 runs 15 residues. The CDR3 region is CASRSSLGRGIEAFF. For the CDR3, the DNA is TGTGCCAGCAGATCGTCACTAGGTCGGGGGATAGAAGCTTTCTTT.

The V call is TRBV6-4, the J call TRBJ2-7; TRBD2 agrees at 8 bases. The germline V gene has CDR1 MRHNA and CDR2 SNTAGT. There are 13 residues in the CDR3. Trimming at V came to 4 bases and at J to 3 bases, leaving 2 bases not matched to a gene. Here the CDR3 reads CASSVLAGYEQYF. The CDR3 DNA is TGTGCCAGCAGTGTTCTAGCGGGCTACGAGCAGTACTTC.

The chain joins TRBV2 to TRBJ2-7; D might be TRBD1 or TRBD2, each matching 7 bases. Germline V gene data show CDR1 as SNHLY and CDR2 as FYNNEI. CDR3 length equals 14 residues. V was shortened by 8 bases and J by 6 bases, with 20 bases between the two germline ends. CDR3 amino acids: CASRGQARGAEQYF. In DNA, the CDR3 is TGTGCCAGCCGAGGACAGGCTCGGGGGGCCGAGCAGTACTTC. The whole variable domain, filled in from reference TRBV2 and TRBJ2-7, reads EPEVTQTPSHQVTQMGQEVILRCVPISNHLYFYWYRQILGQKVEFLVSFYNNEISEKSEIFDDQFSVERPDGSNFTLKIRSTKLEDSAMYFCASRGQARGAEQYFGPGTRLTVT.